This T cell receptor beta chain was profiled in a study of cytotoxic CD8 clonotypes in ibrutinib-treated CLL. This clone has just a few counts. Losses at the gene ends were 1 base for V and 3 bases for J; bases not matched to a gene: 7. This CDR3 contains 17 residues. The germline gives CDR1 LNHDA, CDR2 SQIVND (reference sequence). The protocol was immunoSEQ multiplex PCR, while the TCRdb copy is restricted to in-frame clones and leaves out a portion. The table shows tens of thousands of clones, with over 60% occurring only once. V and J are TRBV19 and TRBJ1-5; 9 nucleotides line up with TRBD1. The specimen was PBMCs, collected after 12 months of ibrutinib treatment. The sequence was obtained from a human donor with chronic lymphocytic leukemia. Written as DNA, the CDR3 is TGTGCCAGTAGTATAGGAGTTGGGACAGGGTCCAATCAGCCCCAGCATTTT. It codes for CASSIGVGTGSNQPQHF.